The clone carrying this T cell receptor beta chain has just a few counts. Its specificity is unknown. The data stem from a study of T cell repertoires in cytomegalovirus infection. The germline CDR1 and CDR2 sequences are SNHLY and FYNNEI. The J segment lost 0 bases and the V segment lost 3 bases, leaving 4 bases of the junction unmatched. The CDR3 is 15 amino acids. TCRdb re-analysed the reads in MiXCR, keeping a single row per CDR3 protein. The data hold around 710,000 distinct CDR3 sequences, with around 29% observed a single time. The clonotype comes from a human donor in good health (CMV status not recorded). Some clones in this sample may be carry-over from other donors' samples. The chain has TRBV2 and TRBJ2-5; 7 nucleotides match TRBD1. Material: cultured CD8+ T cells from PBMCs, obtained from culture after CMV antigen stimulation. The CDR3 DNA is TGTGCCAGCAGTGACCCTACAGGGGACCAAGAGACCCAGTACTTC. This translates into CASSDPTGDQETQYF.